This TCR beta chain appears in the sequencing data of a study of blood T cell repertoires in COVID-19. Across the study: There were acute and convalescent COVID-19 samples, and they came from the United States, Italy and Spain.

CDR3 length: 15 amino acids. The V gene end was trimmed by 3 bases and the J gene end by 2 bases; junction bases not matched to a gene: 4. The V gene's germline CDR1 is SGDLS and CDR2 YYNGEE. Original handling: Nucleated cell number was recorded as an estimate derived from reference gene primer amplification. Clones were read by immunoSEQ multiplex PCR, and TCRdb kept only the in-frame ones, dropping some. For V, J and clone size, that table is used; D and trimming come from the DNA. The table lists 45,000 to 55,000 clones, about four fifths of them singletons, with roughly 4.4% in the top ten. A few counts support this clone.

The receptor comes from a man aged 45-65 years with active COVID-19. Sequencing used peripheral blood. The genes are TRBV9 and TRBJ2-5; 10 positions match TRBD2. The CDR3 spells CASSATSGPQETQYF. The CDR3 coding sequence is TGTGCCAGCAGCGCGACTAGCGGGCCTCAAGAGACCCAGTACTTC.